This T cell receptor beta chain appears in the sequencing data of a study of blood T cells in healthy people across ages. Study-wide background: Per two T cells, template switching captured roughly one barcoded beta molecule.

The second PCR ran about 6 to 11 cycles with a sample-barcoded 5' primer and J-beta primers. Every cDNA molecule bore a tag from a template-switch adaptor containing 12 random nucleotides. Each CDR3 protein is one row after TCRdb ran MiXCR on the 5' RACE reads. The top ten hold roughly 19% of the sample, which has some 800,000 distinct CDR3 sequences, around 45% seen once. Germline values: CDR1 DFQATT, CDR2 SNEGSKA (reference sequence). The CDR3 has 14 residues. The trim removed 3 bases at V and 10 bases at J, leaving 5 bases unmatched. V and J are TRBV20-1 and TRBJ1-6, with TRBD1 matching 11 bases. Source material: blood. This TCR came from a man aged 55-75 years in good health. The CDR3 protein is CSARTGTGGSPLHF. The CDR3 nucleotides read TGCAGTGCTAGGACCGGGACAGGGGGGTCACCCCTCCACTTT.